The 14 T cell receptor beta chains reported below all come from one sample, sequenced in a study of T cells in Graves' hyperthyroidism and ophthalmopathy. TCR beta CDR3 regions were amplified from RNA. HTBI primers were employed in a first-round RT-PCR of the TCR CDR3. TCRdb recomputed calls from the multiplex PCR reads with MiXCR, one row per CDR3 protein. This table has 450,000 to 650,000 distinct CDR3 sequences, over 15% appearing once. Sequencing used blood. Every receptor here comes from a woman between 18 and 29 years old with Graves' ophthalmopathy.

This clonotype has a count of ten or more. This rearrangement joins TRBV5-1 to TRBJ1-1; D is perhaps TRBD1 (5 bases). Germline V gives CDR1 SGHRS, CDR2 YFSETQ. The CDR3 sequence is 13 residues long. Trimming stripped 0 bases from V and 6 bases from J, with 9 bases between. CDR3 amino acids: CASSLDQGAEAFF. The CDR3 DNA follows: TGCGCCAGCAGCTTGGATCAGGGTGCTGAAGCTTTCTTT.

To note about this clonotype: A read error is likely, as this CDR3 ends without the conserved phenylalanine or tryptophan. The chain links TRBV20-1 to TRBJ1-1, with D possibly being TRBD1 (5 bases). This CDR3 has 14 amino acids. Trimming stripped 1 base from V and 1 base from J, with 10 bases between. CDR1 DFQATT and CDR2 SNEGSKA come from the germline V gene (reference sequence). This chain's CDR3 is CSARGGAGNTEAFL. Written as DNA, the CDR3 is TGCAGTGCTAGAGGGGGCGCGGGGAACACTGAAGCTTTCCTT.

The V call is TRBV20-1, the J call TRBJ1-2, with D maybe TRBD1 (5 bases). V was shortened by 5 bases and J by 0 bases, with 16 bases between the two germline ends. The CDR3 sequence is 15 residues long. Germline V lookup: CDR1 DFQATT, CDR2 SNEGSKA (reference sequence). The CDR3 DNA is TGCAGTGCTTTGCGGGGGGGGGACCCTAACTATGGCTACACCTTC. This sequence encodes CSALRGGDPNYGYTF.

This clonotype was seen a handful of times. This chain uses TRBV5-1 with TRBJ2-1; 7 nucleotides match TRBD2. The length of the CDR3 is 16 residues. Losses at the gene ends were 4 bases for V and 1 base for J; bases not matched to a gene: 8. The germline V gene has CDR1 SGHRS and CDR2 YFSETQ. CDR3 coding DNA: TGCGCCAGCAGCCCCGGGACTACCCCATCCTACAATGAGCAGTTCTTC. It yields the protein CASSPGTTPSYNEQFF. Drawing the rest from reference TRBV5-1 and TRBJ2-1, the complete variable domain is KAGVTQTPRYLIKTRGQQVTLSCSPISGHRSVSWYQQTPGQGLQFLFEYFSETQRNKGNFPGRFSGRQFSNSRSEMNVSTLELGDSALYLCASSPGTTPSYNEQFFGPGTRLTVL.

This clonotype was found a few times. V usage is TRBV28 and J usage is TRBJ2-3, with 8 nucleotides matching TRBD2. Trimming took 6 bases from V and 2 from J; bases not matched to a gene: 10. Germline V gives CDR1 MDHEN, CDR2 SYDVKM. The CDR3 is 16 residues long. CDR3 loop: CASSATSGSNTDTQYF. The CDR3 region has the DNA TGTGCCAGCAGCGCCACCAGCGGGAGTAACACAGATACGCAGTATTTT.

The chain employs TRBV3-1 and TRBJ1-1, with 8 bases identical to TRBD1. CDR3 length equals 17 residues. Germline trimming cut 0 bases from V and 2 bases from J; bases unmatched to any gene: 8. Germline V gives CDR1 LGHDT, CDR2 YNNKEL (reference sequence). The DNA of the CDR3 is TGTGCCAGCAGCCAAGAAGGCCAGGGGGCCCTAAACACTGAAGCTTTCTTT. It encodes CASSQEGQGALNTEAFF.

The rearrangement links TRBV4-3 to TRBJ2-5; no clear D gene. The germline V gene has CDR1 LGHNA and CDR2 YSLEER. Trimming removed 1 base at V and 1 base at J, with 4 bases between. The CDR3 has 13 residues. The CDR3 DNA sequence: TGCGCCAGCAGCCAAGTAGTCCAAGAGACCCAGTACTTC. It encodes CASSQVVQETQYF.

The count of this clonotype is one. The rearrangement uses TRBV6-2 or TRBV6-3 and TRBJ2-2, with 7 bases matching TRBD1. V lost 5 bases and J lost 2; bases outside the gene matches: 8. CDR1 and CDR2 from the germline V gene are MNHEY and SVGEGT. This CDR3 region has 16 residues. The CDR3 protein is CASSVPTGFNTGELFF. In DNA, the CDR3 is TGTGCCAGCAGTGTCCCGACAGGGTTTAACACCGGGGAGCTGTTTTTT.

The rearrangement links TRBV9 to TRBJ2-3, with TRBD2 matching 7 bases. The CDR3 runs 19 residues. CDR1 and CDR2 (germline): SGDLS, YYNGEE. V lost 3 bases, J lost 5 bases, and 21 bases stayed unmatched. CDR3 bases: TGTGCCAGCAGCGCGTTATTCGGCGGCGGCGGGGGAGTGTTAGATACGCAGTATTTT. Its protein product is CASSALFGGGGGVLDTQYF.

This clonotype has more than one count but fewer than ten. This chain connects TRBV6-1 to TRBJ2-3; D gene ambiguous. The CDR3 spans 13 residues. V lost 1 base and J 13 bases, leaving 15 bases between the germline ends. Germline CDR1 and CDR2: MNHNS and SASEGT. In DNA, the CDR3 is TGTGCCAGCAGTGAAGATGGAACACCCTCCGAGTATTTT. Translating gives CASSEDGTPSEYF.

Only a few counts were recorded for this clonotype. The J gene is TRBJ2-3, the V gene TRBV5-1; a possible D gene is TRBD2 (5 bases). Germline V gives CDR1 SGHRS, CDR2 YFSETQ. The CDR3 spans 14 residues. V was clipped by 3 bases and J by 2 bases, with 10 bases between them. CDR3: CASSSNGVTDTQYF. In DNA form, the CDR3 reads TGCGCCAGCAGCTCCAACGGGGTCACAGATACGCAGTATTTT.

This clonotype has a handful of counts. The CDR3 nucleotides read TGTGCCAGCAGTTACTTGGGTAGGAACACCGGGGAGCTGTTTTTT. It encodes CASSYLGRNTGELFF. The chain links TRBV6-2 or TRBV6-3 to TRBJ2-2; no reliable D call. The germline V and J ends were trimmed by 1 base and 1 base, with 7 bases remaining between them. The CDR3 has 15 residues. Germline V CDR1 and CDR2: MNHEY, SVGEGT.

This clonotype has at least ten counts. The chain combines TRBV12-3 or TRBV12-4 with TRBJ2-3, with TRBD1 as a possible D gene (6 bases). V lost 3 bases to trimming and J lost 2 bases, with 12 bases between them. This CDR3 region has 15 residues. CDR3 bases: TGTGCCAGCAGTTTTGGGGGCTCCTACACAGATACGCAGTATTTT. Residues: CASSFGGSYTDTQYF.

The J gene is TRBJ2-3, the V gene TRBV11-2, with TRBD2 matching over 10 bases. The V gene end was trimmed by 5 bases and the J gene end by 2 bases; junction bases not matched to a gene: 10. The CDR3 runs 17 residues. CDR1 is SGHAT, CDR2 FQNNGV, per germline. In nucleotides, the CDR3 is TGTGCCAGCAGCCCAAGGCTAACTAGCGGGGTCACAGATACGCAGTATTTT. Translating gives CASSPRLTSGVTDTQYF.